The 22 T cell receptor beta chains below all came from one sample that was sequenced in a study of blood T cell repertoires in COVID-19. Sequenced by immunoSEQ multiplex PCR; TCRdb stores in-frame clones only, minus some. The repertoire holds about 300,000 clones, about 85% seen once, with 2.5% to 3% in the top ten. The sequenced sample was PBMCs or T cells enriched from blood (not recorded which). The source of these receptors is a woman in her forties or fifties who had recovered from COVID-19.

The chain combines TRBV27 with TRBJ1-4; D uncertain. The V and J ends lost 7 bases and 8 bases respectively, with 14 bases between them. CDR3 size: 13 residues. Looked up from germline, CDR1 is MNHEY and CDR2 is SMNVEV (reference sequence). The CDR3 reads CASNPAGGEKLFF. The CDR3 coding sequence is TGTGCCAGCAACCCAGCGGGTGGGGAAAAACTGTTTTTT.

In this sample, this clone turned up once. The chain has TRBV2 and TRBJ2-7, with 10 bases fitting TRBD1. The V gene's germline CDR1 is SNHLY and CDR2 FYNNEI. J lost 3 bases, V lost 11 bases, and 7 bases had no gene match. The CDR3 covers 13 residues. CDR3 amino acids: CAGQDRGDYEQYF. For the CDR3, the DNA is TGTGCCGGGCAGGACAGGGGGGACTACGAGCAGTACTTC.

The V gene is TRBV10-1, the J gene TRBJ2-7; 14 positions agree with TRBD2. This CDR3 comprises 15 residues. Per germline, CDR1 WNHNN and CDR2 SYGVQD (reference sequence). J gave up 5 bases and V 6 bases, and 6 bases lay outside the gene matches. The CDR3 region is CASSPGLAGGHEQYF. The CDR3 nucleotides are TGCGCCAGCAGCCCCGGACTAGCGGGGGGCCACGAGCAGTACTTC.

This clone was seen more than once but under ten times. The chain links TRBV7-9 to TRBJ1-1, with D perhaps matching TRBD1 (5 bases). With 2 bases removed from V and 4 bases from J, the gap between germline ends came to 14 bases. The germline gives CDR1 SEHNR, CDR2 FQNEAQ (reference sequence). This CDR3 contains 15 residues. The CDR3 here is CASSLRWQGGTEAFF. As DNA, the CDR3 is TGTGCCAGCAGCTTACGGTGGCAGGGAGGCACTGAAGCTTTCTTT.

CDR3 sequence (DNA): TGTGCCAGCAGCCGACTAGTTCGGGAGACCCAGTACTTC. It specifies CASSRLVRETQYF. The chain uses TRBV6-5 and TRBJ2-5; maybe TRBD2 (6 bases). The CDR3 length is 13 residues. The V end was cut by 6 bases, the J end by 5 bases, with 13 bases between. Germline V gene data show CDR1 as MNHEY and CDR2 as SVGAGI.

The CDR3 reads CATSDLGVASTGELFF. The CDR3 DNA is TGTGCCACCAGTGATTTAGGGGTTGCGAGCACCGGGGAGCTGTTTTTT. The J gene is TRBJ2-2, the V gene TRBV24-1, with D possibly TRBD1 on 5 matching bases. The CDR3 consists of 16 residues. Germline V gene sequence: CDR1 KGHDR, CDR2 SFDVKD. V lost 1 base and J 4 bases, leaving 12 bases between the germline ends.

The V and J genes are TRBV19 and TRBJ2-1; unclear D gene. The CDR3 totals 14 residues. Per germline, CDR1 LNHDA and CDR2 SQIVND (reference sequence). Trimming took 3 bases from V and 7 from J, leaving 13 bases between them. CDR3: CASSIGWVGNEQFF. The CDR3 DNA reads TGTGCCAGTAGTATTGGGTGGGTCGGGAATGAGCAGTTCTTC.

This clone came up a few times. The rearrangement links TRBV3-1 (or the pseudogene TRBV3-2) to TRBJ2-1, with TRBD2 matching 7 bases. Germline CDR1 LGHDT, CDR2 YNNKEL (reference sequence). The ends lost 3 bases at V and 1 base at J; junction bases unmatched: 0. The CDR3 is 14 residues long. CDR3 DNA: TGTGCCAGCAGCCAGCGGGGGTCCTACAATGAGCAGTTCTTC. This codes for CASSQRGSYNEQFF.

This clone was detected once. The chain has TRBV7-9 and TRBJ2-7; 8 bases line up with TRBD2. J gave up 3 bases and V 5 bases, and 6 bases lay outside the gene matches. The CDR3 has 14 amino acids. In germline, CDR1 is SEHNR, CDR2 FQNEAQ (reference sequence). This CDR3 is CASSPREELYEQYF. For the CDR3, the DNA is TGTGCCAGCAGCCCGCGGGAGGAACTCTACGAGCAGTACTTC. The entire variable domain, with the rest obtained from reference TRBV7-9 and TRBJ2-7, is as follows: DTGVSQNPRHKITKRGQNVTFRCDPISEHNRLYWYRQTLGQGPEFLTYFQNEAQLEKSRLLSDRFSAERPKGSFSTLEIQRTEQGDSAMYLCASSPREELYEQYFGPGTRLTVT.

The V gene is TRBV4-1, the J gene TRBJ2-3; 9 bases are a match to TRBD2. Per germline, CDR1 MGHRA and CDR2 YSYEKL. The CDR3 spans 15 residues. Losses at the gene ends were 3 bases for V and 5 bases for J; bases not matched to a gene: 6. DNA of the CDR3: TGCGCCAGCAGCCAGGGCGGGAGGGCCGTAGATACGCAGTATTTT. This encodes CASSQGGRAVDTQYF.

This clone was seen only once. This chain joins TRBV6-2 or TRBV6-3 and TRBJ1-5; 8 nucleotides line up with TRBD1. The CDR3 has 16 residues. Germline loops: CDR1 MNHEY, CDR2 SVGEGT. V gave up 0 bases and J gave up 5 bases; unmatched junction bases: 6. The CDR3, as DNA: TGTGCCAGCAGTTACTCGAAGGCAGGGGGCTATCAGCCCCAGCATTTT. Translation: CASSYSKAGGYQPQHF.

The V gene is TRBV6-5, the J gene TRBJ1-5; D is possibly TRBD1 (5 bases). Germline values: CDR1 MNHEY, CDR2 SVGAGI. The CDR3 covers 13 residues. V shed 5 bases and J shed 0 bases, with 5 bases lying between them. The CDR3: CASSQGSNQPQHF. In DNA, the CDR3 is TGTGCCAGCAGTCAGGGTAGCAATCAGCCCCAGCATTTT.

The sample holds one count of this clone. The genes are TRBV28 and TRBJ1-1, with a weak D call TRBD1 (6 bases). CDR1 is MDHEN and CDR2 is SYDVKM in the germline V gene. Between the trimmed V and J ends, which lost 8 bases and 4 bases, there was a span of 8 bases. CDR3 length: 11 amino acids. This CDR3 reads CASVRGTEAFF. The CDR3 DNA reads as TGTGCCAGCGTCAGGGGCACTGAAGCTTTCTTT.

This clone has only one observation. The rearrangement joins TRBV11-2 to TRBJ1-3; D not resolved. This CDR3 contains 18 residues. The V and J ends lost 2 bases and 1 base respectively, with 18 bases between them. Germline V gives CDR1 SGHAT, CDR2 FQNNGV. Written as DNA, the CDR3 is TGTGCCAGCAGCTTAAGGGCCAGGCGGGAAATATCTGGAAACACCATATATTTT. Translation: CASSLRARREISGNTIYF.

The chain links TRBV12-3 or TRBV12-4 to TRBJ1-5; 7 nucleotides match TRBD1. V was clipped by 6 bases and J by 7 bases; unmatched bases: 6. CDR3 length: 13 residues. CDR3 sequence: CASSKGGEQPQHF. In DNA form, the CDR3 reads TGTGCCAGCAGCAAAGGGGGCGAACAGCCCCAGCATTTT.

The rearrangement uses TRBV7-8 and TRBJ1-1; maybe TRBD1 (5 bases). Trimming shortened V by 4 bases and J by 3 bases, and 9 bases separated the two germline ends. In germline, CDR1 is SGHVS, CDR2 FQNEAQ. This CDR3 is 13 amino acids long. This CDR3 reads CASSSQGHTEAFF. The CDR3 region has the DNA TGTGCCAGCAGCTCCCAGGGCCACACTGAAGCTTTCTTT.

The genes are TRBV6-1 and TRBJ1-3; D might be TRBD1 (5 bases). V lost 3 bases and J lost 0, with 12 bases in between. CDR1 MNHNS and CDR2 SASEGT come from the germline V gene. The CDR3 is 16 residues long. CDR3 in amino acids: CASSDGGTVSGNTIYF. The CDR3 bases are TGTGCCAGCAGTGATGGGGGGACCGTCTCTGGAAACACCATATATTTT.

V is TRBV2 and J is TRBJ2-7; the match to TRBD2 covers 8 bases. There are 13 residues in the CDR3. The germline CDR1 and CDR2 sequences are SNHLY and FYNNEI. The ends lost 8 bases at V and 2 bases at J; junction bases unmatched: 5. The CDR3 region is CASFGGETYEQYF. As DNA, the CDR3 is TGTGCCAGCTTCGGGGGGGAGACCTACGAGCAGTACTTC. The entire variable domain, with the rest obtained from reference TRBV2 and TRBJ2-7, is as follows: EPEVTQTPSHQVTQMGQEVILRCVPISNHLYFYWYRQILGQKVEFLVSFYNNEISEKSEIFDDQFSVERPDGSNFTLKIRSTKLEDSAMYFCASFGGETYEQYFGPGTRLTVT.

The chain is built from TRBV11-2 and TRBJ1-2; 9 nucleotides match TRBD1. The V segment lost 4 bases and the J segment 8 bases; nucleotides outside the gene matches: 17. The CDR3 spans 17 residues. Germline loops: CDR1 SGHAT, CDR2 FQNNGV. The CDR3: CASSSLTRGGQGLGYTF. The CDR3 DNA reads as TGTGCCAGCAGCTCCTTGACTCGGGGGGGACAGGGCTTAGGCTACACCTTC.

This clone was seen a single time. The chain joins TRBV24-1 to TRBJ1-2; 9 nucleotides match TRBD1. CDR1 is KGHDR and CDR2 is SFDVKD in the germline V gene. V trimming: 3 bases; J trimming: 8 bases; junction bases outside the gene matches: 9. CDR3 length equals 15 residues. The CDR3 nucleotides read TGTGCCACCAGTGATCAGGACAGGGGAATCGAAGGCTACACCTTC. This gives the protein CATSDQDRGIEGYTF.

This chain connects TRBV4-1 to TRBJ1-2, with D perhaps TRBD1 (6 bases). V lost 3 bases to trimming and J lost 0 bases, with 11 bases between them. This CDR3 contains 15 residues. Germline values: CDR1 MGHRA, CDR2 YSYEKL. Written as DNA, the CDR3 is TGCGCCAGCAGCCACATGGACAGAGCTAACTATGGCTACACCTTC. Translation: CASSHMDRANYGYTF.

The sample holds a few counts of this clone. This chain links TRBV14 with TRBJ1-1; 10 positions agree with TRBD1. CDR3 length: 13 residues. Trimming at V came to 6 bases and at J to 5 bases, leaving 3 bases not matched to a gene. Germline V gene sequence: CDR1 SGHDN, CDR2 FVKESK. In DNA form, the CDR3 reads TGTGCCAGCAGGGACAGGGGGTGGACTGAAGCTTTCTTT. It specifies CASRDRGWTEAFF.